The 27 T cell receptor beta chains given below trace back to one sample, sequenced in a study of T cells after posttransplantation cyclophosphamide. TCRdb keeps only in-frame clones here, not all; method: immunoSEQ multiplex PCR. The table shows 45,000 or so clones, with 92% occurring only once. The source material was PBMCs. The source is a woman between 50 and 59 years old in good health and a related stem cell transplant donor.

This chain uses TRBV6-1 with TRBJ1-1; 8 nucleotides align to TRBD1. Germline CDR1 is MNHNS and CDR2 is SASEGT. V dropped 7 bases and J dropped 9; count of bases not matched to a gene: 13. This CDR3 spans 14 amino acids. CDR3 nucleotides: TGTGCCAGCAATACACTCTCAGGGGGCCCTCAAGCTTTCTTT. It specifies CASNTLSGGPQAFF.

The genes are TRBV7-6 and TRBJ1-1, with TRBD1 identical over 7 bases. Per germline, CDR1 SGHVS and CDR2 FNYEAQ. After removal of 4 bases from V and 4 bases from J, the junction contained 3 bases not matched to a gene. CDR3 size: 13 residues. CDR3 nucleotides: TGTGCCAGCAGCTCTTCAGGGGGCACTGAAGCTTTCTTT. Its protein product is CASSSSGGTEAFF.

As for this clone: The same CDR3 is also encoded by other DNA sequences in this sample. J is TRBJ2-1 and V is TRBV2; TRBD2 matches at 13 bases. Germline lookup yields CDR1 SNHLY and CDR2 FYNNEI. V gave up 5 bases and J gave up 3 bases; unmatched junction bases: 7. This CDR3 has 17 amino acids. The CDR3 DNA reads TGTGCCAGCAGTTATTCCGGACTAGCGGGGGTCTACAATGAGCAGTTCTTC. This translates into CASSYSGLAGVYNEQFF.

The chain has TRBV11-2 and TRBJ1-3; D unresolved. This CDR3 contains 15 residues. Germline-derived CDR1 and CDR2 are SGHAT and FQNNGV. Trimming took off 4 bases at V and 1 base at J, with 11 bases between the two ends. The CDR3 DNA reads TGTGCCAGCAGCTCACACGTTGGTTCTGGAAACACCATATATTTT. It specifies CASSSHVGSGNTIYF.

CDR3 coding DNA: TGTGCCATCACTCCGACAGAGAACACTGAAGCTTTCTTT. Protein product: CAITPTENTEAFF. The chain uses TRBV10-3 and TRBJ1-1; maybe TRBD1 (5 bases). The CDR3 extends over 13 amino acids. Germline assignment: CDR1 ENHRY and CDR2 SYGVKD. V was trimmed by 7 bases and J by 1 base, leaving 10 bases between them.

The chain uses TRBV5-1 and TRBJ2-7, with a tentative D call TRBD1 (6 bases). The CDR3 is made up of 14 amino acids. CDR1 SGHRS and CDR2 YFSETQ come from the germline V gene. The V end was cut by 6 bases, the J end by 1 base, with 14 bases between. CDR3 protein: CASKSDRNSYEQYF. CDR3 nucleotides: TGCGCCAGCAAATCGGACAGAAATTCCTACGAGCAGTACTTC.

In DNA, the CDR3 is TGTGCCAGCAGTGACGCGCTAGCGGGGACCACAGATACGCAGTATTTT. Encoded protein: CASSDALAGTTDTQYF. The V and J genes are TRBV2 and TRBJ2-3, with TRBD2 matching 9 bases. J gave up 2 bases and V 3 bases, and 6 bases lay outside the gene matches. The CDR3 sequence is 16 residues long. Germline loops: CDR1 SNHLY, CDR2 FYNNEI.

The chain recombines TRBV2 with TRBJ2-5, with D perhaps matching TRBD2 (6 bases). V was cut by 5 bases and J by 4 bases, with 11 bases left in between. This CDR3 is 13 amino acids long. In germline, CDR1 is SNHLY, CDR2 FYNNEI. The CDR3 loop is CASSFDGGETQYF. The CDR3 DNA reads TGTGCCAGCAGTTTTGACGGGGGAGAGACCCAGTACTTC.

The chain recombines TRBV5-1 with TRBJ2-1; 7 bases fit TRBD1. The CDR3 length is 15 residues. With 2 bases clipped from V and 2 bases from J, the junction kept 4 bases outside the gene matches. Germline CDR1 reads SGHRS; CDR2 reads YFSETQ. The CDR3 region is CASSLTGTAYNEQFF. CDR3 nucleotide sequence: TGCGCCAGCAGCTTAACCGGGACAGCCTACAATGAGCAGTTCTTC.

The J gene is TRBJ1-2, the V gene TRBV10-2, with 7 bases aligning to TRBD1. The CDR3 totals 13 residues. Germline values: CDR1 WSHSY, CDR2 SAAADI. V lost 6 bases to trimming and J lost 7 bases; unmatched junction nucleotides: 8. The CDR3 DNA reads TGCGCCAGCAGAGGACAGGCCTTGCTTGGCTACACCTTC. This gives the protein CASRGQALLGYTF.

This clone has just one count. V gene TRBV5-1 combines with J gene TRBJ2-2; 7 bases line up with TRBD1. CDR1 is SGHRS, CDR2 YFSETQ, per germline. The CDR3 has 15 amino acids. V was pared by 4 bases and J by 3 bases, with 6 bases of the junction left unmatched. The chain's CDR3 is CASSPRDSYTGELFF. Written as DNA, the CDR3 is TGCGCCAGCAGCCCTAGGGACAGCTACACCGGGGAGCTGTTTTTT.

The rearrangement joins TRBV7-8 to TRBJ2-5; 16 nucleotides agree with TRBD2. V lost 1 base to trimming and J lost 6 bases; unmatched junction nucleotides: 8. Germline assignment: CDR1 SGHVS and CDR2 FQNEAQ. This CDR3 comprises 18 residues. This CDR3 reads CASSLEVGLAGGRKTQYF. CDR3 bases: TGTGCCAGCAGCTTAGAAGTGGGACTAGCGGGGGGGCGAAAGACCCAGTACTTC.

CDR3 in DNA: TGTGCCAGCAGCTTAAACCGAGCGGGGTCGAACACTGAAGCTTTCTTT. This codes for CASSLNRAGSNTEAFF. The chain couples TRBV7-3 to TRBJ1-1; no definite D call. CDR3 size: 16 residues. Deletions cut 1 base from V and 1 base from J, with 13 bases between. The germline V gene encodes CDR1 SGHTA and CDR2 FQGTGA. The full variable domain, its missing parts supplied by reference TRBV7-3 and TRBJ1-1, is GAGVSQTPSNKVTEKGKYVELRCDPISGHTALYWYRQSLGQGPEFLIYFQGTGAADDSGLPNDRFFAVRPEGSVSTLKIQRTERGDSAVYLCASSLNRAGSNTEAFFGQGTRLTVV.

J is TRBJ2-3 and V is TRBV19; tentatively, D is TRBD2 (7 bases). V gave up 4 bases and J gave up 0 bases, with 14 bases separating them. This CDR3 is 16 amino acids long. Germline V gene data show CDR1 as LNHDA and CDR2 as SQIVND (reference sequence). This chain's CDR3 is CASSRGGDASTDTQYF. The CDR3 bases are TGTGCCAGTAGTAGGGGGGGCGACGCTAGCACAGATACGCAGTATTTT.

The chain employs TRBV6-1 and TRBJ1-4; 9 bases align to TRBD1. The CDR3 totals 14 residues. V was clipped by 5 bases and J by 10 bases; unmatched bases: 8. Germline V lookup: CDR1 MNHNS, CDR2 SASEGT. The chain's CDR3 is CASSPGQGVGKLFF. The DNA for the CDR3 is TGTGCCAGCAGTCCGGGACAGGGTGTAGGAAAACTGTTTTTT.

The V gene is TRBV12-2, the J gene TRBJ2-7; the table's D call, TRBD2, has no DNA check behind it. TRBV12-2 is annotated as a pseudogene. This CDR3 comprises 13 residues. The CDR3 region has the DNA TGTGCAAGTCGCCCCCCGCGCGAGTTCGAGCAGTACTTC. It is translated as CASRPPREFEQYF.

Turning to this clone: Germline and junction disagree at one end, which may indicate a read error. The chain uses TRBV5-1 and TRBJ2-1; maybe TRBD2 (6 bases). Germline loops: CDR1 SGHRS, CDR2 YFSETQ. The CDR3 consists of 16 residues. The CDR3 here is CASSLVSRLEGLPRLF. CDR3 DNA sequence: TGCGCCAGCAGCTTGGTCTCGCGACTAGAAGGGTTGCCCAGGCTCTTC.

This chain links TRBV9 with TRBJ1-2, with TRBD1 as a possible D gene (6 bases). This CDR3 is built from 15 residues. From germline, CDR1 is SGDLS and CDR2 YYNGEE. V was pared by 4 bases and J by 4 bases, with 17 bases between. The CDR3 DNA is TGTGCCAGCAGCTCTAGTTCCGGGACACCCTATGGCTACACCTTC. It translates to CASSSSSGTPYGYTF.

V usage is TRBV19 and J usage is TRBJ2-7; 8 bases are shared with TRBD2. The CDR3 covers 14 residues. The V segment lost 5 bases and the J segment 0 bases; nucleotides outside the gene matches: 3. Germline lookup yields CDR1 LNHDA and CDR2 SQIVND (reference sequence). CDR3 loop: CASSPGGNSYEQYF. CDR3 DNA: TGTGCCAGTAGTCCGGGGGGGAACTCCTACGAGCAGTACTTC.

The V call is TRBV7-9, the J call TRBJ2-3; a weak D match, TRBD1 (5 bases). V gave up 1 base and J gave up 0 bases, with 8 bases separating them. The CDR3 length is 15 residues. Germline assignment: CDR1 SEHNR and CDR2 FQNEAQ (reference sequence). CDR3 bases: TGTGCCAGCAGCTTAGGCAGGGAAAGCACAGATACGCAGTATTTT. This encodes CASSLGRESTDTQYF.

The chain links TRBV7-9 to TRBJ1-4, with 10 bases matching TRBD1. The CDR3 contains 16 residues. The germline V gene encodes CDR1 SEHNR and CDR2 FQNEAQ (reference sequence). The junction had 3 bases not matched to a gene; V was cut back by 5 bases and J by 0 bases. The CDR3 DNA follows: TGTGCCAGCAGCCCCGGACAGGGGGCAACTAATGAAAAACTGTTTTTT. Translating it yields CASSPGQGATNEKLFF. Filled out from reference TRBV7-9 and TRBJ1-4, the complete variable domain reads DTGVSQNPRHKITKRGQNVTFRCDPISEHNRLYWYRQTLGQGPEFLTYFQNEAQLEKSRLLSDRFSAERPKGSFSTLEIQRTEQGDSAMYLCASSPGQGATNEKLFFGSGTQLSVL.

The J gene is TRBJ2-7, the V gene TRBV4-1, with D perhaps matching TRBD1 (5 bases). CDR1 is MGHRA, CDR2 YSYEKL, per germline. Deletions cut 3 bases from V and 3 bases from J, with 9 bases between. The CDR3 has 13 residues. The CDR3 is CASSHRDNYEQYF. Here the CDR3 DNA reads TGCGCCAGCAGCCACAGGGATAACTACGAGCAGTACTTC.

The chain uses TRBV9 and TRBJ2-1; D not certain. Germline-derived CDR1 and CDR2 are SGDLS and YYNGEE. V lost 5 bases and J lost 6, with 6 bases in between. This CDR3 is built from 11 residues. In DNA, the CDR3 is TGTGCCAGCAGTCTAACCAATGAGCAGTTCTTC. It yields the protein CASSLTNEQFF.

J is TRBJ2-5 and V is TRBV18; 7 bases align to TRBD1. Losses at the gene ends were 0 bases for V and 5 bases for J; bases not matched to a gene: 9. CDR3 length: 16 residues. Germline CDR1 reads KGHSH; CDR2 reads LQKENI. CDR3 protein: CASSPPVGQGVETQYF. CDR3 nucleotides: TGTGCCAGCTCACCACCTGTGGGGCAGGGGGTGGAGACCCAGTACTTC. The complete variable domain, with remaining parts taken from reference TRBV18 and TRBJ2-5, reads NAGVMQNPRHLVRRRGQEARLRCSPMKGHSHVYWYRQLPEEGLKFMVYLQKENIIDESGMPKERFSAEFPKEGPSILRIQQVVRGDSAAYFCASSPPVGQGVETQYFGPGTRLLVL.

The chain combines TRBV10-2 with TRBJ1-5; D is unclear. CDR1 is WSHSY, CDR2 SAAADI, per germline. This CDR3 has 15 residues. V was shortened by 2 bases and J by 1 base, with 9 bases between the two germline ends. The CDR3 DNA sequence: TGCGCCAGCAGTGAGAAGGGAGGGAGCAATCAGCCCCAGCATTTT. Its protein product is CASSEKGGSNQPQHF.

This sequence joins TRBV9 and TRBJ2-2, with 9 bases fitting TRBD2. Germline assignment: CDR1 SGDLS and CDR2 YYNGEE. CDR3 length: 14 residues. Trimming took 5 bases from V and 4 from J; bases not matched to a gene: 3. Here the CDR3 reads CASRVSGSTGELFF. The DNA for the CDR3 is TGTGCCAGCAGGGTTAGCGGGAGCACCGGGGAGCTGTTTTTT.

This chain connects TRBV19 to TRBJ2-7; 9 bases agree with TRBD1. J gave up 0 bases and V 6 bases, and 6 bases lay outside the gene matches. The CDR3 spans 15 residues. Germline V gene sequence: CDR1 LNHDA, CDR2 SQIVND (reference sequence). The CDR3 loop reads CASSPDRGVSYEQYF. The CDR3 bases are TGTGCCAGTAGCCCGGACAGGGGAGTCTCCTACGAGCAGTACTTC.